One sample yielded the 31 T cell receptor beta chains listed below, sequenced in a study of OX40 agonist ivuxolimab in advanced cancers. The protocol was immunoSEQ multiplex PCR, while the TCRdb copy is restricted to in-frame clones and leaves out a portion. The sample lists fewer than 45,000 clones, 70% to 90% occurring once. The sample consisted of CD4+ or CD8+ T cells sorted from blood, taken in a trial of the OX40 agonist ivuxolimab. Receptor source: an adult with an advanced solid tumor such as melanoma, head and neck, liver or kidney cancer.

The chain joins TRBV27 to TRBJ1-2, with unresolved D. V was pared by 5 bases and J by 3 bases, with 13 bases between. The CDR3 has 14 amino acids. The germline CDR1 and CDR2 sequences are MNHEY and SMNVEV (reference sequence). The CDR3 here is CASSAPNGYYGYTF. CDR3 nucleotide sequence: TGTGCCAGCAGTGCTCCCAATGGGTACTATGGCTACACCTTC.

This clone was seen a single time. The chain combines TRBV27 with TRBJ1-2, with D uncertain. The germline V gene has CDR1 MNHEY and CDR2 SMNVEV (reference sequence). There are 15 residues in the CDR3. Trimming shortened V by 0 bases and J by 8 bases, and 16 bases separated the two germline ends. CDR3 region: CASSLSPGKIGGYTF. Written as DNA, the CDR3 is TGTGCCAGCAGTTTATCCCCGGGGAAGATCGGGGGCTACACCTTC.

This chain uses TRBV7-3 with TRBJ2-3, with a weak D call TRBD2 (6 bases). This CDR3 is built from 15 residues. Looked up from germline, CDR1 is SGHTA and CDR2 is FQGTGA. V lost 3 bases to trimming and J lost 1 base, with 11 bases between them. DNA of the CDR3: TGTGCCAGCAGCTTTGGGGGGTCTGGCACAGATACGCAGTATTTT. It is translated as CASSFGGSGTDTQYF.

The J gene is TRBJ2-3, the V gene TRBV6-6; tentative D call: TRBD2 (7 bases). V lost 6 bases to trimming and J lost 1 base, with 17 bases between them. Germline V gives CDR1 MNHNY, CDR2 SVGAGI (reference sequence). This CDR3 contains 16 residues. CDR3 sequence reads: CASRDRAGTRTDTQYF. The CDR3 region has the DNA TGTGCCAGCAGGGACAGAGCGGGGACTCGCACAGATACGCAGTATTTT.

This clone was seen a single time. The CDR3 nucleotides read TGCGCCAGCAGCCCGACAGGGAGGGGAGGAGAAAAACTGTTTTTT. It is translated as CASSPTGRGGEKLFF. The gene calls are TRBV5-1 and TRBJ1-4; 7 positions match TRBD1. CDR3 length: 15 amino acids. V was pared by 4 bases and J by 8 bases, with 11 bases of the junction left unmatched. Germline assignment: CDR1 SGHRS and CDR2 YFSETQ.

This chain links TRBV4-2 with TRBJ2-7; tentatively, D is TRBD1 or TRBD2 (5 bases each). Germline CDR1 LGHNA, CDR2 YNFKEQ. V dropped 6 bases and J dropped 4 bases, with 16 bases sitting between them. CDR3 length: 14 amino acids. The CDR3 here is CASRGTEVGYEQYF. As DNA, the CDR3 is TGTGCCAGCAGAGGGACGGAGGTAGGGTACGAGCAGTACTTC.

The J gene is TRBJ2-3, the V gene TRBV11-2; D may match TRBD1 or TRBD2 (5 bases each). The CDR3 has 15 amino acids. Trimming took off 3 bases at V and 0 bases at J, with 10 bases between the two ends. Germline CDR1 reads SGHAT; CDR2 reads FQNNGV. The CDR3 sequence: CASSLKGRSTDTQYF. The CDR3 nucleotides read TGTGCCAGCAGCTTGAAGGGACGAAGCACAGATACGCAGTATTTT.

V is TRBV11-2 and J is TRBJ2-7; D is perhaps TRBD1 or TRBD2 (6 bases each). Germline CDR1 SGHAT, CDR2 FQNNGV. The CDR3 totals 15 residues. With 6 bases removed from V and 2 bases from J, the gap between germline ends came to 17 bases. The CDR3: CASSYEGGLTYEQYF. The CDR3 DNA reads TGTGCCAGCAGTTACGAAGGGGGACTGACCTACGAGCAGTACTTC.

Points on this clone: Other DNA sequences in this specimen translate into the identical CDR3. CDR3 loop: CASSPTGYYEQYF. The CDR3 DNA reads as TGTGCCAGCAGTCCGACAGGATACTACGAGCAGTACTTC. The chain couples TRBV27 to TRBJ2-7; maybe TRBD1 (6 bases). The V gene's germline CDR1 is MNHEY and CDR2 SMNVEV (reference sequence). V lost 5 bases, J lost 3 bases, and 11 bases lay in between. CDR3 length: 13 residues.

The rearrangement links TRBV5-6 to TRBJ1-2; weak D call: TRBD1 (5 bases). CDR1 is SGHDT, CDR2 YYEEEE, per germline. The V and J ends lost 0 bases and 8 bases respectively, with 17 bases between them. The CDR3 is 15 amino acids. The CDR3 bases are TGTGCCAGCAGCTTGGAGGGACCGAGTGTGTTCGGCTACACCTTC. It translates to CASSLEGPSVFGYTF.

V and J are TRBV25-1 and TRBJ1-1; D is unclear. Germline V gene sequence: CDR1 MGHDK, CDR2 SYGVNS. Trimming took off 1 base at V and 4 bases at J, with 22 bases between the two ends. The CDR3 extends over 18 amino acids. This CDR3 reads CASSEFGIVGKGGTEAFF. The CDR3 coding sequence is TGTGCCAGCAGTGAATTCGGGATTGTGGGTAAGGGAGGCACTGAAGCTTTCTTT.

This rearrangement joins TRBV9 to TRBJ1-1; D possibly corresponds to TRBD1 (5 bases). From germline, CDR1 is SGDLS and CDR2 YYNGEE. CDR3 size: 14 residues. With 0 bases removed from V and 4 bases from J, the gap between germline ends came to 10 bases. In nucleotides, the CDR3 is TGTGCCAGCAGCGTAGCTTACGGGGGCACTGAAGCTTTCTTT. The encoded protein is CASSVAYGGTEAFF.

The gene calls are TRBV6-1 and TRBJ2-3, with D possibly TRBD2 on 5 matching bases. Trimming removed 0 bases from V and 0 bases from J, with 13 bases in between. Germline V gene data show CDR1 as MNHNS and CDR2 as SASEGT. The CDR3 is 17 residues long. The CDR3 here is CASSEARGGSSTDTQYF. The CDR3 DNA follows: TGTGCCAGCAGTGAAGCGCGAGGCGGGTCTAGCACAGATACGCAGTATTTT.

V gene TRBV6-1 combines with J gene TRBJ2-5, with no clear D. The last part of the DNA fits TRBJ2-7 better; the J call may be wrong. The V gene's germline CDR1 is MNHNS and CDR2 SASEGT. The CDR3 spans 13 residues. This chain's CDR3 is CASSERHHYEQYF. Written as DNA, the CDR3 is TGTGCCAGCAGTGAAAGACACCACTACGAGCAGTACTTC.

The DNA of the CDR3 is TGTGCCAGCAGCTCTTATTACGAGCAGTACTTC. Protein sequence: CASSSYYEQYF. The V and J genes are TRBV12-1 and TRBJ2-7; no DNA check was done on the table's D call, TRBD2. TRBV12-1 has pseudogene status. This CDR3 contains 11 residues.

The J gene is TRBJ1-5, the V gene TRBV7-2, with 7 bases matching TRBD1. V lost 1 base and J lost 9; bases outside the gene matches: 21. This CDR3 spans 19 amino acids. Germline loops: CDR1 SGHTA, CDR2 FQGNSA. CDR3 amino acids: CASSLVSAMTGQDILPQHF. In DNA, the CDR3 is TGTGCCAGCAGCTTAGTATCGGCGATGACAGGGCAGGACATTTTGCCCCAGCATTTT.

This sequence joins TRBV27 and TRBJ1-5; D gene unclear. The ends were cut back, 6 bases at V and 3 bases at J, with 12 bases in the middle. Per germline, CDR1 MNHEY and CDR2 SMNVEV (reference sequence). The CDR3 has 14 amino acids. CDR3 loop: CASSPGGDNQPQHF. The CDR3 coding sequence is TGTGCCAGCAGCCCAGGAGGTGACAATCAGCCCCAGCATTTT.

The chain joins TRBV7-9 to TRBJ1-2, with a tentative D call TRBD1 (6 bases). The germline V and J ends were trimmed by 4 bases and 5 bases, with 17 bases remaining between them. CDR3 length: 15 amino acids. Per the germline V gene, CDR1 is SEHNR and CDR2 is FQNEAQ (reference sequence). The CDR3 protein is CASSSGTGHSYGYTF. The CDR3 DNA follows: TGTGCCAGCAGCTCGGGAACGGGACATTCTTATGGCTACACCTTC.

V and J are TRBV5-1 and TRBJ1-6; D not resolved. Trimming took 6 bases from V and 4 from J, leaving 17 bases between them. The CDR3 loop spans 16 amino acids. From germline, CDR1 is SGHRS and CDR2 YFSETQ. The CDR3 sequence: CASKAGQALYNSPLHF. The CDR3 DNA follows: TGCGCCAGCAAAGCTGGGCAGGCCCTGTATAATTCACCCCTCCACTTT.

The V call is TRBV11-2, the J call TRBJ2-3; D gene unclear. The CDR3 spans 13 residues. Per germline, CDR1 SGHAT and CDR2 FQNNGV. Trimming shortened V by 6 bases and J by 6 bases, and 13 bases separated the two germline ends. CDR3 nucleotides: TGTGCCAGCAGTTACGACGCCAGCGATACGCAGTATTTT. Its protein is CASSYDASDTQYF.

The chain has TRBV27 and TRBJ1-5; D remains unclear. This CDR3 has 14 amino acids. V shed 1 base and J shed 3 bases, with 7 bases lying between them. Germline lookup yields CDR1 MNHEY and CDR2 SMNVEV (reference sequence). The CDR3 DNA sequence: TGTGCCAGCAGTTTATATGGTATCAATCAGCCCCAGCATTTT. Its translation is CASSLYGINQPQHF.

The rearrangement joins TRBV6-1 to TRBJ2-3; TRBD1 agrees at 8 bases. The CDR3 is 15 amino acids. V dropped 2 bases and J dropped 3; count of bases not matched to a gene: 4. Germline values: CDR1 MNHNS, CDR2 SASEGT. CDR3 amino acids: CASSEKTGGTDTQYF. The CDR3 DNA reads as TGTGCCAGCAGTGAAAAAACAGGGGGAACAGATACGCAGTATTTT.

The V and J genes are TRBV4-1 and TRBJ2-5; D might be TRBD1 (6 bases). Near its end, the DNA agrees better with TRBJ2-7, so the J call may be wrong. The germline gives CDR1 MGHRA, CDR2 YSYEKL. The CDR3 covers 17 residues. For the CDR3, the DNA is TGCGCCAGCAGCCAAGGAGGGGGTGCACTTAGCTCCTACGAGCAGTACTTC. Translated: CASSQGGGALSSYEQYF.

The J gene is TRBJ2-6, the V gene TRBV9; D not certain. Germline loops: CDR1 SGDLS, CDR2 YYNGEE. The CDR3 has 13 residues. Trimming pared 4 bases from V and 0 bases from J, leaving 2 bases between. CDR3 sequence reads: CASSHSGANVLTF. The CDR3 coding sequence is TGTGCCAGCAGCCACTCTGGGGCCAACGTCCTGACTTTC. The whole variable domain, filled in from reference TRBV9 and TRBJ2-6, reads DSGVTQTPKHLITATGQRVTLRCSPRSGDLSVYWYQQSLDQGLQFLIQYYNGEERAKGNILERFSAQQFPDLHSELNLSSLELGDSALYFCASSHSGANVLTFGAGSRLTVL.

The rearrangement joins TRBV13 to TRBJ2-3, with TRBD2 identical over 11 bases. The CDR3 runs 16 residues. J gave up 2 bases and V 5 bases, and 6 bases lay outside the gene matches. The germline gives CDR1 PRHDT, CDR2 FYEKMQ (reference sequence). The CDR3 DNA reads as TGTGCCAGCAGCAATCGACTAGCGGGGTTCACAGATACGCAGTATTTT. This gives the protein CASSNRLAGFTDTQYF.

This chain joins TRBV7-9 and TRBJ2-3, with D perhaps TRBD1 (6 bases). The CDR3 is 16 amino acids. Between the trimmed V and J ends, which lost 1 base and 2 bases, there was a span of 13 bases. Germline V gene data show CDR1 as SEHNR and CDR2 as FQNEAQ (reference sequence). The CDR3 sequence: CASSLVDSQNTDTQYF. The DNA of the CDR3 is TGTGCCAGCAGCTTAGTGGACAGCCAGAACACAGATACGCAGTATTTT. The full variable domain, in which reference TRBV7-9 and TRBJ2-3 provide the parts outside the CDR3, is DTGVSQNPRHKITKRGQNVTFRCDPISEHNRLYWYRQTLGQGPEFLTYFQNEAQLEKSRLLSDRFSAERPKGSFSTLEIQRTEQGDSAMYLCASSLVDSQNTDTQYFGPGTRLTVL.

This chain uses TRBV13 with TRBJ1-1; possible D gene TRBD1, 5 bases. Germline values: CDR1 PRHDT, CDR2 FYEKMQ (reference sequence). The V and J ends lost 2 bases and 1 base respectively, with 11 bases between them. This CDR3 comprises 15 residues. DNA of the CDR3: TGTGCCAGCAGCTTAAGGGGAAACCAGAACACTGAAGCTTTCTTT. Protein sequence: CASSLRGNQNTEAFF.

The rearrangement joins TRBV19 to TRBJ2-1, with TRBD2 matching 7 bases. Looked up from germline, CDR1 is LNHDA and CDR2 is SQIVND (reference sequence). The V and J ends lost 5 bases and 2 bases, in that order; junction bases with no gene match: 9. The CDR3 covers 16 residues. The CDR3 DNA reads TGTGCCAGTAGTCTCGCGGGAGTTTATCCCTACAATGAGCAGTTCTTC. It yields the protein CASSLAGVYPYNEQFF. The variable domain in full, completed from reference TRBV19 and TRBJ2-1, reads DGGITQSPKYLFRKEGQNVTLSCEQNLNHDAMYWYRQDPGQGLRLIYYSQIVNDFQKGDIAEGYSVSREKKESFPLTVTSAQKNPTAFYLCASSLAGVYPYNEQFFGPGTRLTVL.

The count of this clone is one. The V and J genes are TRBV9 and TRBJ2-3; D call uncertain. CDR3 length equals 14 residues. Germline V gene lookup returns CDR1 SGDLS and CDR2 YYNGEE. Trimming took 0 bases from V and 4 from J, leaving 9 bases between them. Written as DNA, the CDR3 is TGTGCCAGCAGCGTAGAGGCGGCCGCAGATACGCAGTATTTT. Its translation: CASSVEAAADTQYF.

The chain recombines TRBV7-8 with TRBJ1-4; D gene ambiguous. The ends were cut back, 2 bases at V and 1 base at J, with 11 bases in the middle. CDR1 SGHVS and CDR2 FQNEAQ come from the germline V gene. CDR3 size: 16 residues. The CDR3 region is CASSLRGRVTNEKLFF. CDR3 DNA sequence: TGTGCCAGCAGCTTAAGAGGGAGGGTAACTAATGAAAAACTGTTTTTT.

The chain has TRBV5-1 and TRBJ1-2; 8 bases are shared with TRBD1. The J segment lost 2 bases and the V segment lost 0 bases, leaving 6 bases of the junction unmatched. Germline V gives CDR1 SGHRS, CDR2 YFSETQ. This CDR3 has 16 amino acids. The chain's CDR3 is CASSLGRAGGNYGYTF. As DNA, the CDR3 is TGCGCCAGCAGCTTGGGGCGGGCAGGGGGCAACTATGGCTACACCTTC.